This T cell receptor (beta chain) emerged from a study of breast tumors, draining lymph nodes, adjacent tissues. Points from the study as a whole: Tumor and nontumor repertoires were significantly more similar in luminal-like than in basal-like breast cancer. Data only fit, rather than demonstrated, lymph node origin of most tumor T cells.

The germline V gene encodes CDR1 SGHTA and CDR2 FQGTGA. The V and J ends lost 5 bases and 12 bases respectively, with 20 bases between them. The CDR3 consists of 14 residues. TCRdb called the multiplex PCR reads again in MiXCR, with one record for every CDR3 protein. The table has 200,000 to 250,000 distinct CDR3 sequences, less than 40% seen once. Worth noting for this clonotype: Its antigen remains unknown.

The lymph nodes were axillary draining lymph nodes from breast cancer patients. Material: axillary lymph node tissue. The TCR originated in a female donor with breast cancer. Some clones in this sample may be carry-over from other donors' samples. The chain couples TRBV7-3 to TRBJ2-1, with a possible D match to TRBD2 (6 bases). For the CDR3, the DNA is TGTGCCAGCAGCCGGGACTGGACCACAGATACGCAGTTCTTC. This gives the protein CASSRDWTTDTQFF.